The rows below give T cell receptor beta chains drawn from one sample of a study of control samples from healthy donors and cancer patients. Repertoires were generated with immunoSEQ multiplex PCR, while TCRdb's copy carries only in-frame clones and drops some. The table shows 100,000 to 150,000 clones, with about nine tenths occurring only once. Source material: blood. Source of these receptors: a man aged 18 to 30 in good health. The CDR3 runs from the conserved cysteine through the conserved F or W. D genes are given only for firm matches. Clone size is shown for a subset of rows, as once, few, many or a class of expanded clone.

v_call	d_call	clone_size	cdr3_aa
TRBV28	-	-	CASRDLGGGRQPQHF
TRBV19	TRBD1	-	CAITVRGGGEDYGYTF
TRBV12-3/TRBV12-4	TRBD1	-	CASNVQGETQYF
TRBV11-1	TRBD1	-	CATGQRNTEAFF
TRBV21-1	-	-	CASSKDRGWWTEAFF
TRBV10-2	TRBD2	-	CASSQSYSGGPGEQYF
TRBV21-1	-	-	CASSKSWDRASYEQYF
TRBV9	-	-	CASSASPGGANVLTF
TRBV5-1	TRBD2	-	CASSLGGTTTGELFF
TRBV5-6	-	-	CASSLVQESGNTIYF
TRBV19	-	few	CASSIGGRWLIEPQHF
TRBV24-1	TRBD2	-	CATSPGLAGGTTGELFF
TRBV6-5	TRBD2	-	CASSSPSGGFTGELFF
TRBV5-1	-	-	CARSVGGGVQPQHF
TRBV29-1	TRBD1	once	CSVQRQGYEQYF
TRBV11-1	-	-	CASSYGFDSSYNEQFF
TRBV2	TRBD2	-	CASGASGAWDTQYF
TRBV7-2	TRBD2	-	CASSAGGLAYEQYF
TRBV9	TRBD2	-	CASGSRGGEQFF
TRBV3-1/TRBV3-2	TRBD1	-	CASSQNRGGNEKLFF
TRBV5-6	TRBD2	once	CASSPPAGVSSSYNEQFF
TRBV11-2	TRBD2	-	CASSLSSGGAYEQYF
TRBV5-5	-	-	CASSPRYETQYF
TRBV12-2	-	-	CASRLAYGGAKNIQYF
TRBV5-5	-	-	CASSLLRPTGELFF
TRBV11-2	TRBD1	-	CASSSQRDRGPYGYTF
TRBV5-6	TRBD1	once	CASSPFPGTDVTQYF
TRBV19	TRBD1	-	CANSTGRDSFQETQYF
TRBV6-5	TRBD1	-	CASRIGGVYNSPLHF
TRBV5-1	TRBD1	-	CASSYSGGASRNEQFF
TRBV9	TRBD2	-	CASSPRLAGGANEQFF
TRBV6-6	-	-	CASSYSRRRGDEQYF
TRBV7-6	TRBD1	-	CASSLGFSDRGYEQYF
TRBV3-1/TRBV3-2	-	-	CASSHIYGYTF
TRBV2	TRBD1	once	CASTTQGASYEQYF
TRBV18	TRBD2	-	CASSPLTPQRGVPDTQYF
TRBV3-1/TRBV3-2	-	-	CASSQPGTGELFF
TRBV19	-	-	CASTVKSGTGNQPQHF
TRBV9	TRBD1	-	CASSVVPGQDAEAFF
TRBV6-5	-	-	CATTQKGGQPQHF
TRBV2	-	-	CASSRGRLIHSGNTIYF
TRBV2	-	-	CASRITGELFF
TRBV11-2	TRBD1	-	CASSRGTGVEAFF
TRBV5-4	TRBD1	once	CASSVPGTGTYGYTF
TRBV5-4	-	-	CASSLSQQRSTDTQYF
TRBV2	TRBD1	-	CASADEGQGAYNEQFF
TRBV7-2	TRBD1	once	CASSRGTGPYGYTF
TRBV7-3	TRBD1	many	CASNGTGAGNQPQHF
TRBV9	-	-	CASSVGRTTYEQYF